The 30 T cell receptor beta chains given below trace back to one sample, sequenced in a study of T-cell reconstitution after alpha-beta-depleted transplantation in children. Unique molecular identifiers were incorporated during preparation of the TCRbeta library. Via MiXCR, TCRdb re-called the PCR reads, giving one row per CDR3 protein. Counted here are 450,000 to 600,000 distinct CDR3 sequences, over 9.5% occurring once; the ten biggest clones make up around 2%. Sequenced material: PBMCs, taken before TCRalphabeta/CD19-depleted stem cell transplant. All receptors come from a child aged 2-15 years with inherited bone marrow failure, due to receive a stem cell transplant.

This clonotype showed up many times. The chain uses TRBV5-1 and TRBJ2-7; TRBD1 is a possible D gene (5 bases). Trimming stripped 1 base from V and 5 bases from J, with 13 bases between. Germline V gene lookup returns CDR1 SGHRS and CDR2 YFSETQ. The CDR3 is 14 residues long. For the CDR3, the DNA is TGCGCCAGCAGCTTGTTTCCCGGCAGGGACGAGCAGTACTTC. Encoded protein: CASSLFPGRDEQYF.

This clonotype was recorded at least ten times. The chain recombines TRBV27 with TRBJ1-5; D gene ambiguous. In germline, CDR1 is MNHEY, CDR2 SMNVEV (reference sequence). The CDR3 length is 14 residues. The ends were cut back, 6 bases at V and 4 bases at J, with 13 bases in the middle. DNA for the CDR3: TGTGCCAGCAGGAGGGAACGTGGGAATCAGCCCCAGCATTTT. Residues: CASRRERGNQPQHF.

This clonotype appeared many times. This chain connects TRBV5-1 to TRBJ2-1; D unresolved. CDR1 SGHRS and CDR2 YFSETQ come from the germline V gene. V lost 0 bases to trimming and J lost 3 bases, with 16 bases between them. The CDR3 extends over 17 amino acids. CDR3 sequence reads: CASSLAPSVPGYNEQFF. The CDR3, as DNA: TGCGCCAGCAGCTTGGCCCCGAGTGTGCCCGGCTACAATGAGCAGTTCTTC.

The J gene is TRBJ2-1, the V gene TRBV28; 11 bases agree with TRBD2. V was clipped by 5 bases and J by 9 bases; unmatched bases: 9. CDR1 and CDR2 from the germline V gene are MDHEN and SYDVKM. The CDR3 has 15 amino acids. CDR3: CASSPGLAEGGEQFF. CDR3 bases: TGTGCCAGCAGTCCGGGACTAGCGGAGGGGGGTGAGCAGTTCTTC.

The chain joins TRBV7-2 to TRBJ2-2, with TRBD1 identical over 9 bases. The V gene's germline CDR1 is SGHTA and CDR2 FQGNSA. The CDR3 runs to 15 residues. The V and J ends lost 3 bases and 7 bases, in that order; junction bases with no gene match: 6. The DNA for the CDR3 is TGTGCCAGCAGCTTGTCGGGACAGGGTGTCGGGGAGCTGTTTTTT. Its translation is CASSLSGQGVGELFF. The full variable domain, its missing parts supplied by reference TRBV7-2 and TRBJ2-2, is GAGVSQSPSNKVTEKGKDVELRCDPISGHTALYWYRQSLGQGLEFLIYFQGNSAPDKSGLPSDRFSAERTGGSVSTLTIQRTQQEDSAVYLCASSLSGQGVGELFFGEGSRLTVL.

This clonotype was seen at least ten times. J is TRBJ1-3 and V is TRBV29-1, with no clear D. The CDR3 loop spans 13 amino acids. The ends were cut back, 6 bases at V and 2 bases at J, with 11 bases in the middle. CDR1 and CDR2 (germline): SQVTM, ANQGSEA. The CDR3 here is CSVTQAPGNTIYF. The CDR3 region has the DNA TGCAGCGTAACCCAGGCCCCTGGAAACACCATATATTTT.

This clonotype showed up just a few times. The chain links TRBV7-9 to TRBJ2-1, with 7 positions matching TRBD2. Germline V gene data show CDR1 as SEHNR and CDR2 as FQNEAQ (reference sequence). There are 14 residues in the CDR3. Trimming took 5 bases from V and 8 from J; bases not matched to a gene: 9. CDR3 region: CASSHATSADEQFF. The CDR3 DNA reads TGTGCCAGCAGCCACGCAACTAGCGCCGATGAGCAGTTCTTC. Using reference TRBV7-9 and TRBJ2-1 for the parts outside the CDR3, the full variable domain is DTGVSQNPRHKITKRGQNVTFRCDPISEHNRLYWYRQTLGQGPEFLTYFQNEAQLEKSRLLSDRFSAERPKGSFSTLEIQRTEQGDSAMYLCASSHATSADEQFFGPGTRLTVL.

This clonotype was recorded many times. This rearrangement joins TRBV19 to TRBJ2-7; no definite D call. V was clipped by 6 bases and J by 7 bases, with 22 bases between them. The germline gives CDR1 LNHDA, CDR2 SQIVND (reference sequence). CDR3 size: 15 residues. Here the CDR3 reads CASRARPSRLWEQYF. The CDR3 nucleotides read TGTGCCAGTAGAGCCCGTCCTTCTCGCCTCTGGGAGCAGTACTTC.

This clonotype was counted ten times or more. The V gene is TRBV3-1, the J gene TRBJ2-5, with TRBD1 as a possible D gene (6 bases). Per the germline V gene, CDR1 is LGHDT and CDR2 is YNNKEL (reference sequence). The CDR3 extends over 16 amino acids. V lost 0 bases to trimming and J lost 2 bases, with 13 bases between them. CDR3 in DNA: TGTGCCAGCAGCCAAGATCTGAACAGGGCGCAAGAGACCCAGTACTTC. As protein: CASSQDLNRAQETQYF.

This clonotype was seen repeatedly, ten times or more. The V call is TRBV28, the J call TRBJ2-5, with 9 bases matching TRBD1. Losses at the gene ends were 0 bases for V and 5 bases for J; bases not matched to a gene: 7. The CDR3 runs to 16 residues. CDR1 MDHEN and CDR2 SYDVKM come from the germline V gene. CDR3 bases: TGTGCCAGCAGTTTATGGACACAGGGGGCGGGGGAGACCCAGTACTTC. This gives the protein CASSLWTQGAGETQYF.

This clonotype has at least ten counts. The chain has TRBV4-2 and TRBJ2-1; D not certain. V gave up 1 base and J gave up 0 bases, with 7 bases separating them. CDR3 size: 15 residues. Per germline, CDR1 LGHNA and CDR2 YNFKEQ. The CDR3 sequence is CASSQARSSYNEQFF. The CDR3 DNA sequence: TGTGCCAGCAGCCAAGCCCGGAGCTCCTACAATGAGCAGTTCTTC.

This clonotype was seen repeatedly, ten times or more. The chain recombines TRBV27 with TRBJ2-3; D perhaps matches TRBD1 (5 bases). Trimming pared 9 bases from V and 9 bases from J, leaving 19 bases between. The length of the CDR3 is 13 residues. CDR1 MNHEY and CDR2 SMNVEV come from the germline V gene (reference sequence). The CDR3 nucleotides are TGTGCCAGTTCCTCAGGGTCTCTGTGGACGCAGTATTTT. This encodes CASSSGSLWTQYF.

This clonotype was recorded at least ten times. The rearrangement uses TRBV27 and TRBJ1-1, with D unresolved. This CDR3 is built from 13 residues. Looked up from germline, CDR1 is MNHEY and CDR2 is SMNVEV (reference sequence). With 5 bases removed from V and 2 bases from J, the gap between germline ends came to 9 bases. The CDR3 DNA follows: TGTGCCAGCAGTCCGCAGGTTAACACTGAAGCTTTCTTT. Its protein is CASSPQVNTEAFF.

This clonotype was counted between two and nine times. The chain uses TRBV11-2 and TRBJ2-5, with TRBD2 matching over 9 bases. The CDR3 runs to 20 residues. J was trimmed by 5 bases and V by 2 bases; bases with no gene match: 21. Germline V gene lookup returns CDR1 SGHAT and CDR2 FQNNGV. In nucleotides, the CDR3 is TGTGCCAGCAGCTTAAGATACGGGAGTAGCGGGAGTCGGTCGGGGGAGACCCAGTACTTC. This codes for CASSLRYGSSGSRSGETQYF.

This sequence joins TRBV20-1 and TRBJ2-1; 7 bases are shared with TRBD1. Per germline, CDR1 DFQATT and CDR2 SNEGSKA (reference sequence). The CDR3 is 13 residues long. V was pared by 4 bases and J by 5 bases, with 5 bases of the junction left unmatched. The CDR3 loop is CSATGQTNNEQFF. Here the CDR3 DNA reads TGCAGTGCTACGGGACAGACCAACAATGAGCAGTTCTTC.

In nucleotides, the CDR3 is TGCGCCAGCAGCTTGAGCGGGACCCCCCCTTACAATGAGCAGTTCTTC. The encoded protein is CASSLSGTPPYNEQFF. The chain couples TRBV5-1 to TRBJ2-1; 7 bases map to TRBD2. CDR3 length: 16 residues. V lost 1 base to trimming and J lost 4 bases; unmatched junction nucleotides: 8. Germline CDR1 reads SGHRS; CDR2 reads YFSETQ.

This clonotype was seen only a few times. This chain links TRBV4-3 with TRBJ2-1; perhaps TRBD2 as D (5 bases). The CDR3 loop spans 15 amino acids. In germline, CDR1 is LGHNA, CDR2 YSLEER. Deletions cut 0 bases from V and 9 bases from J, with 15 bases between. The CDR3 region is CASSQEGPSRGEQFF. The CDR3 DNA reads TGCGCCAGCAGCCAAGAAGGGCCCTCTCGGGGTGAGCAGTTCTTC.

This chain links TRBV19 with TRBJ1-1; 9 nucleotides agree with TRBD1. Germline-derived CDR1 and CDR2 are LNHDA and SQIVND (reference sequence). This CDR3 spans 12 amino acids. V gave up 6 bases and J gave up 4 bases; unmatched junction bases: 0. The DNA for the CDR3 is TGTGCCAGTAGACAGGGGGCCACTGAAGCTTTCTTT. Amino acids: CASRQGATEAFF. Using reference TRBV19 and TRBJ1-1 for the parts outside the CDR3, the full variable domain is DGGITQSPKYLFRKEGQNVTLSCEQNLNHDAMYWYRQDPGQGLRLIYYSQIVNDFQKGDIAEGYSVSREKKESFPLTVTSAQKNPTAFYLCASRQGATEAFFGQGTRLTVV.

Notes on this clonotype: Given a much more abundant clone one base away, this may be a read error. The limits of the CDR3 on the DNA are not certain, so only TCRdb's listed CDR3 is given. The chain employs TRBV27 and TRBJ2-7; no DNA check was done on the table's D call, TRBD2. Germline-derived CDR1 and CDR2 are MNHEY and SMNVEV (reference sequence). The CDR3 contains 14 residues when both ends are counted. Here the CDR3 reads CASSFAAGAPDQHF.

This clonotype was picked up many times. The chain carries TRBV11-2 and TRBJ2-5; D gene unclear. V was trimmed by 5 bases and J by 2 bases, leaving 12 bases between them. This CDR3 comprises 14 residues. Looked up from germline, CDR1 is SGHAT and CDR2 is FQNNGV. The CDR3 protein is CASSPHGPQETQYF. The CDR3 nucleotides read TGTGCCAGCAGCCCACACGGGCCACAAGAGACCCAGTACTTC. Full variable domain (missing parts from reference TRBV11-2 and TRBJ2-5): EAGVAQSPRYKIIEKRQSVAFWCNPISGHATLYWYQQILGQGPKLLIQFQNNGVVDDSQLPKDRFSAERLKGVDSTLKIQPAKLEDSAVYLCASSPHGPQETQYFGPGTRLLVL.

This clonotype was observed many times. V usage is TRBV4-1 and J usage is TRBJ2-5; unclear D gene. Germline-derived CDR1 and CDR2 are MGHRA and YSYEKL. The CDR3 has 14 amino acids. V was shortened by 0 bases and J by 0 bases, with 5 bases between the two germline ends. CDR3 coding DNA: TGCGCCAGCAGCCAAGAATTTAACCAAGAGACCCAGTACTTC. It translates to CASSQEFNQETQYF.

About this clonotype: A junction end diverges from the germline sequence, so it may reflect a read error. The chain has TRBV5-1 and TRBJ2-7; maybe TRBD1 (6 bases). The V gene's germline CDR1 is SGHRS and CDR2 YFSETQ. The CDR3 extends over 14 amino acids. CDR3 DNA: TGCGCCAGCAGCTTGCGACAGGATAACTACGGGCAGTACTTC. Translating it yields CASSLRQDNYGQYF.

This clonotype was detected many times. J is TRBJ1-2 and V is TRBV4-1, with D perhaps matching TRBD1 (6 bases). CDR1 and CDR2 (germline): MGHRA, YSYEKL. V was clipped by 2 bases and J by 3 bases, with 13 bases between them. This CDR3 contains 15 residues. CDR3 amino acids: CASSQLAGDDYGYTF. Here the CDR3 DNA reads TGCGCCAGCAGCCAACTCGCAGGGGACGACTATGGCTACACCTTC.

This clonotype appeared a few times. In DNA, the CDR3 is TGTGCCAGCTCACCAAACATGGACGAGCAGTACTTC. Its translation is CASSPNMDEQYF. This chain joins TRBV18 and TRBJ2-7; D gene ambiguous. The CDR3 has 12 amino acids. The V end was cut by 2 bases, the J end by 5 bases, with 7 bases between. Germline CDR1 is KGHSH and CDR2 is LQKENI.

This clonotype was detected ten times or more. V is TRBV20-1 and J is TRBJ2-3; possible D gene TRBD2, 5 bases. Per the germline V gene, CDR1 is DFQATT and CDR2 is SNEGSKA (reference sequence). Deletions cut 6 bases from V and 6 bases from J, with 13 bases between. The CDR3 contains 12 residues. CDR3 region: CSAGRGTDTQYF. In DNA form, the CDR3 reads TGCAGTGCCGGTCGGGGTACGGATACGCAGTATTTT.

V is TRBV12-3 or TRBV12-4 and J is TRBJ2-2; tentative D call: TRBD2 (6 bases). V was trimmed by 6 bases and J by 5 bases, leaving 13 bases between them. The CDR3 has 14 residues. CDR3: CASSWTTSTGELFF. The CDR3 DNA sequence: TGTGCCAGCAGCTGGACTACCTCAACCGGGGAGCTGTTTTTT.

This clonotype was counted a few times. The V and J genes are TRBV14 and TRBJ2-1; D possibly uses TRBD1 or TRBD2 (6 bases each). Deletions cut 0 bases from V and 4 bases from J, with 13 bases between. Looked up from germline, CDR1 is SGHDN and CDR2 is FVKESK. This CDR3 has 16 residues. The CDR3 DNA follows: TGTGCCAGCAGCCAAGAAAGGGGGACTCATTACAATGAGCAGTTCTTC. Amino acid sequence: CASSQERGTHYNEQFF.

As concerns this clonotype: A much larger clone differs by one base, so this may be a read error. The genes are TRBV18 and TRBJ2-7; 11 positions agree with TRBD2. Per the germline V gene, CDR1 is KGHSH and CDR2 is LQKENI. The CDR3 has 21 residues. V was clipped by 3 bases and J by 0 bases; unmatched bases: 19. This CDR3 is CASSPRDRFGTSGPTSYEQYF. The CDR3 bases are TGTGCCAGCTCACCTCGGGACAGATTCGGGACTAGCGGACCTACCTCCTACGAGCAGTACTTC.

CDR3 amino acids: CSASAGNTGELFF. CDR3 in DNA: TGCAGTGCTAGTGCCGGTAACACCGGGGAGCTGTTTTTT. The chain uses TRBV20-1 and TRBJ2-2; D gene uncertain. The germline V gene encodes CDR1 DFQATT and CDR2 SNEGSKA (reference sequence). V lost 3 bases, J lost 2 bases, and 7 bases lay in between. This CDR3 spans 13 amino acids.

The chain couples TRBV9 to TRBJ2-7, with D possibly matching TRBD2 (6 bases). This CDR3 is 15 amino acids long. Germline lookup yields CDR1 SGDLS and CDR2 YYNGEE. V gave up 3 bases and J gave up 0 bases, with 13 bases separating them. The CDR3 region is CASSESSGSSYEQYF. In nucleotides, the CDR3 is TGTGCCAGCAGCGAAAGTAGCGGAAGCTCCTACGAGCAGTACTTC.